A selection of T cell receptor beta chains follows, all from one sample in a study of T cell changes during pregnancy in multiple sclerosis. The data were produced by immunoSEQ multiplex PCR, yet TCRdb's version contains in-frame clones alone and is incomplete. The table has under 85,000 clones, around nine tenths seen once. The sample in question was CD4+ T cells from peripheral blood mononuclear cells, obtained in the second trimester of pregnancy. The receptors originated from a female donor with multiple sclerosis, enrolled in a pregnancy study. Both conserved end residues are part of each CDR3. A D gene is named only where the DNA matches it firmly. Where a row states a size, it is once, few, many or the class of an expanded clone; other rows omit it.

d_call	clone_size	v_call	j_call	cdr3_nt	cdr3_aa
-	-	TRBV5-1	TRBJ2-7	TGCGCCAGCAGAGGACAGTTGTACGAGCAGTACTTC	CASRGQLYEQYF
TRBD2	-	TRBV4-3	TRBJ2-2	TGCGCCAGCAGCCAAGACTGGGGCGGGGGGCCCGGGGAGCTGTTTTTT	CASSQDWGGGPGELFF
-	-	TRBV10-3	TRBJ1-2	TGTGCCATCAGTGAGGAATCGGGGGGAAATGGCTACACCTTC	CAISEESGGNGYTF
TRBD1	-	TRBV7-2	TRBJ2-5	TGTGCCAGCAGCAAAGGGGACAGGGGGAGGGCAGAGACCCAGTACTTC	CASSKGDRGRAETQYF
TRBD1	-	TRBV28	TRBJ1-2	TGTGCCAGCAGTTCGACAGGGGGAGGAGGCTACACCTTC	CASSSTGGGGYTF
-	once	TRBV2	TRBJ1-1	TGTGCCAGCAGTGCCGAGGTAACCACTGAAGCTTTCTTT	CASSAEVTTEAFF
TRBD2	-	TRBV5-4	TRBJ2-7	TGTGCCAGCAGCCCAACTAGCGGGAGGATCTCCTACGAGCAGTACTTC	CASSPTSGRISYEQYF
-	-	TRBV21-1	TRBJ1-6	TGTGCCAGCAGCAGGGACACCGAAGGTAATTCACCCCTCCACTTT	CASSRDTEGNSPLHF
TRBD1	-	TRBV19	TRBJ1-1	TGTGCCAGTAGTATTAGAGGGGGCGCGCACACTGAAGCTTTCTTT	CASSIRGGAHTEAFF
-	few	TRBV5-1	TRBJ2-6	TGCGCCAGCAGCTTGGACACCCGCGTCCTGACTTTC	CASSLDTRVLTF
-	-	TRBV15	TRBJ1-3	TGTGCCACCAGCAGAGAGATTGCGGGAAACACCATATATTTT	CATSREIAGNTIYF
TRBD1	-	TRBV30	TRBJ1-5	TGTGCCTCGGGACAGGGAGATCAGCCCCAGCATTTT	CASGQGDQPQHF
TRBD1	-	TRBV30	TRBJ1-2	TGTGCCTGGAGCGTACAGATCATCGGGACAGGGGATCGCTACACCTTC	CAWSVQIIGTGDRYTF
-	-	TRBV28	TRBJ1-2	TGTGCCAGCAGTTTAAGTCGCCAAGGACGAGGCAGGGCACCCTATGGCTACACCTTC	CASSLSRQGRGRAPYGYTF
TRBD1	-	TRBV27	TRBJ2-7	TGTGCCAGCAGTTTAATGAGGGGCAGGGGGTCGGACGAGCAGTACTTC	CASSLMRGRGSDEQYF
-	-	TRBV6-1	TRBJ1-1	TGTGCCAGCAGTGAAGCGGGCGGGCGGACTGAAGCTTTCTTT	CASSEAGGRTEAFF
TRBD1	-	TRBV7-8	TRBJ1-2	TGTGCCAGCAGCCTGGGACAGGGGAGTAACTATGGCTACACCTTC	CASSLGQGSNYGYTF
TRBD1	-	TRBV28	TRBJ1-2	TGTGCCAGCAACGCAGGGGGGAATAACTATGGCTACACCTTC	CASNAGGNNYGYTF
TRBD2	-	TRBV7-6	TRBJ2-1	TGTGCCAGCAGCTTCCCCGCTAGCGGGGGGGCCGATGAGCAGTTCTTC	CASSFPASGGADEQFF
TRBD2	-	TRBV19	TRBJ2-1	TGTGCCAGTAGTACCGGGGAGGGTAGGGCCAATGAGCAGTTCTTC	CASSTGEGRANEQFF
TRBD2	-	TRBV28	TRBJ2-7	TGTGCCAGCAGTTTATCTAGTAGCGGGAGGGTGTACGAGCAGTACTTC	CASSLSSSGRVYEQYF
-	-	TRBV6-6	TRBJ1-2	TGTGCCAGCAGTTATCCACAGAATTTGGTCTATGGCTACACCTTC	CASSYPQNLVYGYTF
-	-	TRBV11-2	TRBJ2-1	TGTGCCAGCAGCCTGACTACTCACGGCAGTGAGCAGTTCTTC	CASSLTTHGSEQFF
-	-	TRBV7-2	TRBJ2-5	TGTGCCAGCAGCCCCTCGGGGTCGAAAGAGACCCAGTACTTC	CASSPSGSKETQYF
TRBD1	-	TRBV9	TRBJ1-1	TGTGCCAGCAGCGTAGCTTTAGGGGGCGAAGCTGAAGCTTTCTTT	CASSVALGGEAEAFF
-	-	TRBV9	TRBJ2-5	TGTGCCAGCAGCGTAGAGCCCTCGTGGACCCAGTACTTC	CASSVEPSWTQYF
TRBD2	-	TRBV28	TRBJ2-2	TGTGCCAGCTTAAGCGGGAGCCTCACCGGGGAGCTGTTTTTT	CASLSGSLTGELFF
TRBD1	-	TRBV5-1	TRBJ1-2	TGCGCCAGCAGCTTGAGACAGGGTACGAACTATGGCTACACCTTC	CASSLRQGTNYGYTF
-	-	TRBV11-3	TRBJ2-2	TGTGCCAGCAGCTTAGCATCAGGGATCACCGGGGAGCTGTTTTTT	CASSLASGITGELFF
-	-	TRBV7-8	TRBJ1-5	TGTGCCAGCAGCTTACGACAGGAAAGGAGCAATCAGCCCCAGCATTTT	CASSLRQERSNQPQHF
-	few	TRBV19	TRBJ1-4	TGTGCCAGTAGTCCAGACAGGCCTTTTGCAACTAATGAAAAACTGTTTTTT	CASSPDRPFATNEKLFF
TRBD2	-	TRBV10-3	TRBJ2-1	TGTGCCATCAGTTTTATAGCGGGAGGCCAGGGCAATGAGCAGTTCTTC	CAISFIAGGQGNEQFF
-	-	TRBV7-6	TRBJ2-2	TGTGCCAGCAGCTTAGTGTCCGACACCGGGGAGCTGTTTTTT	CASSLVSDTGELFF
-	-	TRBV6-4	TRBJ2-7	TGTGCCAGCAAAGACAGGTCCCACGAGCAGTACTTC	CASKDRSHEQYF
-	-	TRBV5-6	TRBJ2-7	TGTGCCAGCAGCTTGGACCCTGGCCCTTTCGAGCAGTACTTC	CASSLDPGPFEQYF